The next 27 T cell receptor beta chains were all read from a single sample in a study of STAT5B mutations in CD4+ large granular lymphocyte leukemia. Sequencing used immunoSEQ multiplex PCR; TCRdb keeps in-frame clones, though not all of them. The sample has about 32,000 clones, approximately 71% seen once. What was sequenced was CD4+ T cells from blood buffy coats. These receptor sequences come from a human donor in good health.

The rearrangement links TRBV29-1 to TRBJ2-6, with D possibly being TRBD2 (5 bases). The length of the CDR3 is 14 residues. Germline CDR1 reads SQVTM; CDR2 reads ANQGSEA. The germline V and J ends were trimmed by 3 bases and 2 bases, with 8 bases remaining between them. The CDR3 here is CSVDSGAGANVLTF. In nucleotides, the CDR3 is TGCAGCGTTGACTCCGGGGCTGGGGCCAACGTCCTGACTTTC. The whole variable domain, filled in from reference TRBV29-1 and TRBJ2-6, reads SAVISQKPSRDICQRGTSLTIQCQVDSQVTMMFWYRQQPGQSLTLIATANQGSEATYESGFVIDKFPISRPNLTFSTLTVSNMSPEDSSIYLCSVDSGAGANVLTFGAGSRLTVL.

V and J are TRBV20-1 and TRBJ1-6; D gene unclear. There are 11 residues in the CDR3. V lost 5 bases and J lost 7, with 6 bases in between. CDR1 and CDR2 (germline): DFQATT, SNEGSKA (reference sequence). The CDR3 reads CSAAVNSPLHF. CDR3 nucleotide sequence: TGCAGTGCTGCAGTGAATTCACCCCTCCACTTT.

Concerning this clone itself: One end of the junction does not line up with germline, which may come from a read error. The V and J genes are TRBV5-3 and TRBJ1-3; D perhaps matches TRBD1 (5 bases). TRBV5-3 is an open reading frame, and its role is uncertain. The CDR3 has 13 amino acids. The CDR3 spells CARSLGDRPLDSF. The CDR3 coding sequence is TGTGCCAGAAGCTTGGGCGACCGACCGCTTGACAGCTTT.

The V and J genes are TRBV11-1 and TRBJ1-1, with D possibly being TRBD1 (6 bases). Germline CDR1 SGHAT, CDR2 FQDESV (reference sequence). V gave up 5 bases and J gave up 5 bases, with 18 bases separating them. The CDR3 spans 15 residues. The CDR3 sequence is CASSLELGAHTEAFF. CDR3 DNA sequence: TGTGCCAGCAGCCTGGAGTTGGGGGCGCATACTGAAGCTTTCTTT.

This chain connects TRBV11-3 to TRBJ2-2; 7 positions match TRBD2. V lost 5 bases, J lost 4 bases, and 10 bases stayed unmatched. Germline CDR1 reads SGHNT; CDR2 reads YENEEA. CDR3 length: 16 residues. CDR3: CASSQRSSGLTGELFF. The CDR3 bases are TGTGCCAGCAGCCAACGCTCTAGCGGACTCACCGGGGAGCTGTTTTTT. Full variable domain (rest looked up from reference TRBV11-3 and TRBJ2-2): EAGVVQSPRYKIIEKKQPVAFWCNPISGHNTLYWYLQNLGQGPELLIRYENEEAVDDSQLPKDRFSAERLKGVDSTLKIQPAELGDSAVYLCASSQRSSGLTGELFFGEGSRLTVL.

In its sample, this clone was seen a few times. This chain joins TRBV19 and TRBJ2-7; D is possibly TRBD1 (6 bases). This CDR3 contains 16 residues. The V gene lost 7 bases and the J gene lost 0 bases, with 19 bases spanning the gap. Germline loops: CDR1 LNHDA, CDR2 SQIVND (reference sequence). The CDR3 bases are TGTGCCAGTACCGGAGGACAGCCCGGAAGCTCCTACGAGCAGTACTTC. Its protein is CASTGGQPGSSYEQYF.

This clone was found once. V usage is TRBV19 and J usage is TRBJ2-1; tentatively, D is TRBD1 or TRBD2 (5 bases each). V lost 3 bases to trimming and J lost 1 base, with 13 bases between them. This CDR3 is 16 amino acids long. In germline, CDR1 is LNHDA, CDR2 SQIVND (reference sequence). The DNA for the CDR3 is TGTGCCAGTAGTATTGCGTGGGGACCTTCCTACAATGAGCAGTTCTTC. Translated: CASSIAWGPSYNEQFF.

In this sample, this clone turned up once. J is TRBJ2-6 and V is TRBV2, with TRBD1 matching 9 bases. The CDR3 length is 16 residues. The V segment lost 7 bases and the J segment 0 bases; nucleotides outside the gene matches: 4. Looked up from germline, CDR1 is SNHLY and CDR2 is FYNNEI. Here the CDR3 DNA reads TGTGCCAGCACCTTGACAGGGGGCTCTGGGGCCAACGTCCTGACTTTC. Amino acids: CASTLTGGSGANVLTF.

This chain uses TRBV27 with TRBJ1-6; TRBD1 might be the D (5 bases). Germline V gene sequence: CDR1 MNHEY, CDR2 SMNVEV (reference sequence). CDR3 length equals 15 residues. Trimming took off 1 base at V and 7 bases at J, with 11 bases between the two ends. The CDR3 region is CASSLLGGGNSPLHF. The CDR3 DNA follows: TGTGCCAGCAGTTTATTGGGGGGAGGGAATTCACCCCTCCACTTT.

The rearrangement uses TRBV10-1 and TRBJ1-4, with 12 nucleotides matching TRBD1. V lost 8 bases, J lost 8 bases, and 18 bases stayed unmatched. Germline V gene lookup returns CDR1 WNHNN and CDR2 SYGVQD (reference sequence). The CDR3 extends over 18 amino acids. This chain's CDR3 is CASHRNWDRGRIGEKLFF. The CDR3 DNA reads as TGCGCCAGCCACCGGAACTGGGACAGGGGGCGCATAGGAGAAAAACTGTTTTTT.

As DNA, the CDR3 is TGTGCCAGCAGCACGACCGAGGGATTAGGCTACGAGCAGTACTTC. This codes for CASSTTEGLGYEQYF. The chain links TRBV11-2 to TRBJ2-7; D possibly corresponds to TRBD2 (5 bases). V lost 5 bases and J 3 bases, leaving 17 bases between the germline ends. CDR1 SGHAT and CDR2 FQNNGV come from the germline V gene. The CDR3 runs to 15 residues.

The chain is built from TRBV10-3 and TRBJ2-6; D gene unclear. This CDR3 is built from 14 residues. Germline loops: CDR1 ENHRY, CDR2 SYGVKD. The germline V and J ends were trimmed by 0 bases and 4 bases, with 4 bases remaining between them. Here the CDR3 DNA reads TGTGCCATCAGTGAGTCGAACGGGGCCAACGTCCTGACTTTC. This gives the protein CAISESNGANVLTF.

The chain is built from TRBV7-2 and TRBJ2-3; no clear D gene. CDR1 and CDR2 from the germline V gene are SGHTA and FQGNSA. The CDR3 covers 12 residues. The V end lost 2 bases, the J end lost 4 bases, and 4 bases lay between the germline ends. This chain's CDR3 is CASSLTPDTQYF. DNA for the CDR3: TGTGCCAGCAGCTTAACCCCAGATACGCAGTATTTT.

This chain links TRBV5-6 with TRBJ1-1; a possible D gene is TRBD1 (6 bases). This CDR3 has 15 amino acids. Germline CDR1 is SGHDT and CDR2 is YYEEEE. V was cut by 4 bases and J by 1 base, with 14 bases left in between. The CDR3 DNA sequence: TGTGCCAGCAGCCTACCCGGGGGGCAGAACACTGAAGCTTTCTTT. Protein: CASSLPGGQNTEAFF.

The CDR3 region is CASTGQINTGELFF. The CDR3 coding sequence is TGTGCCAGCACGGGACAGATAAACACCGGGGAGCTGTTTTTT. The genes are TRBV19 and TRBJ2-2, with TRBD1 matching 7 bases. This CDR3 has 14 residues. Germline loops: CDR1 LNHDA, CDR2 SQIVND (reference sequence). Losses at the gene ends were 9 bases for V and 2 bases for J; bases not matched to a gene: 6.

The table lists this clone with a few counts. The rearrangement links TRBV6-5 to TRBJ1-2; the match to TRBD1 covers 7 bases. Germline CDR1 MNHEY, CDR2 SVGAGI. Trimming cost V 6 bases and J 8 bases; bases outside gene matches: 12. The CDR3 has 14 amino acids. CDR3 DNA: TGTGCCAGCAGCGGTGGGACAGTCCTTGGAGGCTACACCTTC. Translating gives CASSGGTVLGGYTF.

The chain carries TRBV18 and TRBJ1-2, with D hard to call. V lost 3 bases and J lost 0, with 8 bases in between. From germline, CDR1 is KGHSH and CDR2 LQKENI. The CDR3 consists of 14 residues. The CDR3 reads CASSPGAANYGYTF. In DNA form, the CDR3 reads TGTGCCAGCTCACCGGGAGCGGCTAACTATGGCTACACCTTC. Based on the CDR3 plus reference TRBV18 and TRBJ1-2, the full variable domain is NAGVMQNPRHLVRRRGQEARLRCSPMKGHSHVYWYRQLPEEGLKFMVYLQKENIIDESGMPKERFSAEFPKEGPSILRIQQVVRGDSAAYFCASSPGAANYGYTFGSGTRLTVV.

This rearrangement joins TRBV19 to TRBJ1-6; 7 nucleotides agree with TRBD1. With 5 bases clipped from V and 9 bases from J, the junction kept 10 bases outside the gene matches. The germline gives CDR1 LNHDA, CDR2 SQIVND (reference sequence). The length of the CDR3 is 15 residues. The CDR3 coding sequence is TGTGCCAGTAGTTTCACGACAGGGTCTACTTCACCCCTCCACTTT. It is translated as CASSFTTGSTSPLHF.

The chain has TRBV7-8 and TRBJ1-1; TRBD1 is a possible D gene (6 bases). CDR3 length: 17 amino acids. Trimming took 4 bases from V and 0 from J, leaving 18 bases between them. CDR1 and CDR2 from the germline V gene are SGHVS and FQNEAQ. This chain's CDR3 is CASSYNRVLGLNTEAFF. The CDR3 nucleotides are TGTGCCAGCAGCTACAACAGGGTACTGGGGTTGAACACTGAAGCTTTCTTT.

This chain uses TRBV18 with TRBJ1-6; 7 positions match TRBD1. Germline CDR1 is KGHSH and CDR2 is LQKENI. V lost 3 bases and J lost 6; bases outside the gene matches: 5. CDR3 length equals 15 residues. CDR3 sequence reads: CASSPETGRNSPLHF. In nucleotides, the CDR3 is TGTGCCAGCTCACCCGAGACAGGGCGTAATTCACCCCTCCACTTT.

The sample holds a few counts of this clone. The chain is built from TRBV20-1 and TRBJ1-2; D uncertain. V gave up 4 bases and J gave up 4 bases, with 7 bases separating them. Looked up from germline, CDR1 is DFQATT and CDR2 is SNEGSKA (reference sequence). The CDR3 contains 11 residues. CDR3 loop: CSAIQTYGYTF. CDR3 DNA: TGCAGTGCTATCCAGACCTATGGCTACACCTTC.

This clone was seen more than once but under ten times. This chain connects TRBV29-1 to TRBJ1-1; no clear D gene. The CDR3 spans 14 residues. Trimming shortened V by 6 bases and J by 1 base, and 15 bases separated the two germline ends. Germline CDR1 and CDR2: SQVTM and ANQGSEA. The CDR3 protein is CSVFYIGRNTEAFF. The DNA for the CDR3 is TGCAGCGTCTTTTACATTGGACGGAACACTGAAGCTTTCTTT.

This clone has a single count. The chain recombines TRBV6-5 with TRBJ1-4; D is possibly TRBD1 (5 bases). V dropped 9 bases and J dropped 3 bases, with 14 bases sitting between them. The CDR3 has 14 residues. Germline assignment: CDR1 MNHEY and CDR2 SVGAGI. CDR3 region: CARTGLWANEKLFF. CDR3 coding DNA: TGTGCCAGGACGGGGCTGTGGGCTAATGAAAAACTGTTTTTT.

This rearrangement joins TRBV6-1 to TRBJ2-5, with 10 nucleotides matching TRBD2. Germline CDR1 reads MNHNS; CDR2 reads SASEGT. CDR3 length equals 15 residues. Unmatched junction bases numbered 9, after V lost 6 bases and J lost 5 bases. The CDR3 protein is CASRTSSGGSETQYF. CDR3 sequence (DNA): TGTGCCAGCAGGACGTCTAGCGGGGGTAGCGAGACCCAGTACTTC.

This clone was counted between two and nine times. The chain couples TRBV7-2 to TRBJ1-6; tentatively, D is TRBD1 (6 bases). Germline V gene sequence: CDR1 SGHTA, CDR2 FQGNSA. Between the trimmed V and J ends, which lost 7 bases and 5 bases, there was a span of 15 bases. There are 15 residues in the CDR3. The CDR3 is CASTWGQGNNSPLHF. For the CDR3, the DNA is TGTGCCAGCACCTGGGGGCAGGGCAATAATTCACCCCTCCACTTT.

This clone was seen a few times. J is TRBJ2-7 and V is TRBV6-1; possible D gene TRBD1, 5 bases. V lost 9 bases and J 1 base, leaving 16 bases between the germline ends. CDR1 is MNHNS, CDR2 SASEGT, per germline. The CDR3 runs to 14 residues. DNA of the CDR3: TGTGCCAGTCTTAGGGCGAAGGGGTCCTACGAGCAGTACTTC. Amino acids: CASLRAKGSYEQYF.

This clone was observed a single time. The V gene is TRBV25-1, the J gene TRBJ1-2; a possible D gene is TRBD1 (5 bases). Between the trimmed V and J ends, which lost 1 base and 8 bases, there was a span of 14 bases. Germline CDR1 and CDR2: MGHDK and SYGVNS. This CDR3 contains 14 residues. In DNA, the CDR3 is TGTGCCAGCAGTGAATCGGGGGGTGTAGGGGGCTACACCTTC. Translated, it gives CASSESGGVGGYTF.